These 26 T cell receptor beta chains share one sample of origin, sequenced in a study of T cell responses to AZD1222 COVID-19 vaccine. TCRdb's copy holds only in-frame clones and misses some; the assay was immunoSEQ multiplex PCR. The top ten clones hold 3.5% to 4.5% of a sample with approximately 150,000 clones, 80% to 95% of them seen once. The input for sequencing was peripheral blood, taken 28 days after the second AZD1222 dose. These receptor sequences come from an adult who received the AZD1222 COVID-19 vaccine.

The rearrangement uses TRBV2 and TRBJ1-1; tentatively, D is TRBD1 (6 bases). In germline, CDR1 is SNHLY, CDR2 FYNNEI. The CDR3 extends over 17 amino acids. Trimming cost V 8 bases and J 1 base, with 23 bases left between them. This chain's CDR3 is CASLEGDPKGTNTEAFF. The CDR3 DNA reads as TGTGCCAGCCTCGAGGGGGACCCCAAGGGAACGAACACTGAAGCTTTCTTT.

This rearrangement joins TRBV5-1 to TRBJ1-5; D not certain. Germline CDR1 is SGHRS and CDR2 is YFSETQ. V lost 0 bases to trimming and J lost 0 bases, with 7 bases between them. This CDR3 has 15 amino acids. CDR3 amino acids: CASSLGPNSNQPQHF. The CDR3 DNA reads TGCGCCAGCAGCTTGGGGCCTAATAGCAATCAGCCCCAGCATTTT.

The chain combines TRBV6-1 with TRBJ1-3; D ambiguous. The V gene lost 2 bases and the J gene lost 1 base, with 3 bases spanning the gap. The CDR3 length is 13 residues. Germline CDR1 is MNHNS and CDR2 is SASEGT. The CDR3 DNA follows: TGTGCCAGCAGTGAACGGTCTGGAAACACCATATATTTT. It specifies CASSERSGNTIYF.

This rearrangement joins TRBV6-5 to TRBJ2-2, with TRBD1 matching 9 bases. Germline lookup yields CDR1 MNHEY and CDR2 SVGAGI. CDR3 length equals 15 residues. V shed 6 bases, J shed 4 bases, and the junction held 6 bases outside the gene matches. The CDR3 protein is CASRTGTGSTGELFF. CDR3 nucleotide sequence: TGTGCCAGCAGGACCGGGACAGGGAGCACCGGGGAGCTGTTTTTT.

Only one count was recorded for this clone. The rearrangement joins TRBV5-1 to TRBJ2-3; 9 bases are shared with TRBD2. J gave up 10 bases and V 0 bases, and 6 bases lay outside the gene matches. Germline CDR1 SGHRS, CDR2 YFSETQ. The CDR3 loop spans 14 amino acids. CDR3 residues: CASSLGGGGNAQYF. CDR3 DNA sequence: TGCGCCAGCAGCTTGGGCGGGGGGGGAAACGCGCAGTATTTT.

This chain's CDR3 is CASSQGTGAYTGELFF. The DNA for the CDR3 is TGCGCCAGCAGCCAGGGGACAGGGGCTTACACCGGGGAGCTGTTTTTT. V and J are TRBV4-3 and TRBJ2-2; 10 nucleotides match TRBD1. CDR3 length: 16 amino acids. Germline values: CDR1 LGHNA, CDR2 YSLEER. V gave up 3 bases and J gave up 3 bases; unmatched junction bases: 4.

The chain links TRBV5-1 to TRBJ1-1, with no clear D. V lost 4 bases to trimming and J lost 6 bases, with 16 bases between them. The CDR3 totals 14 residues. Germline CDR1 SGHRS, CDR2 YFSETQ. The CDR3 DNA reads TGCGCCAGCAGCCTTGCAGTCTACCCATCTGAAGCTTTCTTT. Encoded protein: CASSLAVYPSEAFF.

The gene calls are TRBV10-3 and TRBJ1-2, with D hard to call. The V end was cut by 0 bases, the J end by 3 bases, with 14 bases between. CDR1 is ENHRY, CDR2 SYGVKD, per germline. The CDR3 consists of 16 residues. CDR3 sequence: CAISESKSWGDYGYTF. The CDR3 DNA reads as TGTGCCATCAGTGAGTCGAAATCATGGGGAGACTATGGCTACACCTTC.

The chain couples TRBV29-1 to TRBJ1-4; tentative D call: TRBD1 (6 bases). Trimming shortened V by 6 bases and J by 10 bases, and 18 bases separated the two germline ends. This CDR3 is 13 amino acids long. Germline values: CDR1 SQVTM, CDR2 ANQGSEA. CDR3 loop: CSVPRGAAGKLFF. CDR3 coding DNA: TGCAGCGTCCCCCGGGGGGCAGCTGGAAAACTGTTTTTT. The variable domain in full, completed from reference TRBV29-1 and TRBJ1-4, reads SAVISQKPSRDICQRGTSLTIQCQVDSQVTMMFWYRQQPGQSLTLIATANQGSEATYESGFVIDKFPISRPNLTFSTLTVSNMSPEDSSIYLCSVPRGAAGKLFFGSGTQLSVL.

CDR3 nucleotides: TGTGCCAGCAAACTAATGGGCGCTTCCTATAATTCACCCCTCCACTTT. Its protein is CASKLMGASYNSPLHF. V and J are TRBV19 and TRBJ1-6; D is unclear. The CDR3 has 16 amino acids. V lost 9 bases to trimming and J lost 1 base, with 16 bases between them. In germline, CDR1 is LNHDA, CDR2 SQIVND (reference sequence).

The chain has TRBV25-1 and TRBJ2-7; D call uncertain. Trimming pared 3 bases from V and 2 bases from J, leaving 8 bases between. CDR1 and CDR2 from the germline V gene are MGHDK and SYGVNS. This CDR3 has 13 residues. The DNA for the CDR3 is TGTGCCAGCAGTGATCAAGCCACCTACGAGCAGTACTTC. It codes for CASSDQATYEQYF.

This rearrangement joins TRBV7-8 to TRBJ1-6; TRBD1 might be the D (6 bases). Germline values: CDR1 SGHVS, CDR2 FQNEAQ. V lost 5 bases, J lost 7 bases, and 15 bases lay in between. This CDR3 is built from 15 residues. CDR3 sequence (DNA): TGTGCCAGCAGCCGTAGGGGGACTGCCAATTCACCCCTCCACTTT. This gives the protein CASSRRGTANSPLHF. The full variable domain, with the rest looked up from reference TRBV7-8 and TRBJ1-6, is GAGVSQSPRYKVAKRGQDVALRCDPISGHVSLFWYQQALGQGPEFLTYFQNEAQLDKSGLPSDRFFAERPEGSVSTLKIQRTQQEDSAVYLCASSRRGTANSPLHFGNGTRLTVT.

The chain employs TRBV2 and TRBJ1-2; D remains unclear. Trimming took 1 base from V and 8 from J, leaving 20 bases between them. Germline V CDR1 and CDR2: SNHLY, FYNNEI. CDR3 length: 16 amino acids. The DNA of the CDR3 is TGTGCCAGCAGTGAAGACCTGTCAGCGGACGCTATGGGCTACACCTTC. Translating it yields CASSEDLSADAMGYTF.

The genes are TRBV10-3 and TRBJ2-7; D may correspond to TRBD1 or TRBD2 (5 bases each). The germline gives CDR1 ENHRY, CDR2 SYGVKD. This CDR3 region has 16 residues. V was clipped by 6 bases and J by 4 bases, with 22 bases between them. The DNA for the CDR3 is TGTGCCATCAGCTACCTCCGGGACGGTCCTAAATACGAGCAGTACTTC. This gives the protein CAISYLRDGPKYEQYF.

The gene calls are TRBV19 and TRBJ2-7, with D hard to call. CDR1 and CDR2 (germline): LNHDA, SQIVND (reference sequence). The CDR3 totals 16 residues. Trimming left V 3 bases short and J 5 bases short, with 20 bases between. The CDR3 region is CASSIPPDLFPNEQYF. CDR3 coding DNA: TGTGCCAGTAGTATTCCCCCGGACCTTTTTCCGAACGAGCAGTACTTC.

The CDR3 sequence: CASSLGLASGREETQYF. The CDR3 DNA reads as TGCGCCAGCAGCTTGGGCCTGGCTAGCGGGAGAGAAGAGACCCAGTACTTC. V and J are TRBV5-1 and TRBJ2-5; 10 bases line up with TRBD2. V lost 0 bases, J lost 3 bases, and 8 bases stayed unmatched. Germline V gene lookup returns CDR1 SGHRS and CDR2 YFSETQ. The CDR3 consists of 17 residues.

The chain carries TRBV2 and TRBJ1-1, with D perhaps matching TRBD1 (5 bases). The CDR3 covers 13 residues. The germline V gene encodes CDR1 SNHLY and CDR2 FYNNEI. Trimming stripped 8 bases from V and 4 bases from J, with 14 bases between. CDR3 region: CASGAGFGTEAFF. The CDR3 bases are TGTGCCAGCGGAGCAGGGTTTGGCACTGAAGCTTTCTTT.

V is TRBV11-1 and J is TRBJ2-7, with D perhaps matching TRBD1 (5 bases). The germline V gene encodes CDR1 SGHAT and CDR2 FQDESV (reference sequence). The CDR3 spans 14 residues. V was trimmed by 1 base and J by 3 bases, leaving 10 bases between them. CDR3 residues: CASSLGDRGYEQYF. CDR3 coding DNA: TGTGCCAGCAGCTTAGGAGATAGGGGCTACGAGCAGTACTTC.

J is TRBJ2-2 and V is TRBV15; D is undetermined. In germline, CDR1 is LNHNV, CDR2 YYDKDF (reference sequence). The CDR3 loop spans 18 amino acids. Trimming took 1 base from V and 0 from J, leaving 15 bases between them. The CDR3 DNA sequence: TGTGCCACCAGCAGAGGAAGTTCCGAGTCCACGAACACCGGGGAGCTGTTTTTT. It encodes CATSRGSSESTNTGELFF.

J is TRBJ1-6 and V is TRBV2; a weak D match, TRBD1 (5 bases). The germline gives CDR1 SNHLY, CDR2 FYNNEI. The CDR3 sequence is 14 residues long. V was cut by 4 bases and J by 6 bases, with 10 bases left in between. CDR3 protein: CASSGQTSNSPLHF. CDR3 nucleotides: TGTGCCAGCAGTGGACAGACAAGTAATTCACCCCTCCACTTT. Based on the CDR3 plus reference TRBV2 and TRBJ1-6, the full variable domain is EPEVTQTPSHQVTQMGQEVILRCVPISNHLYFYWYRQILGQKVEFLVSFYNNEISEKSEIFDDQFSVERPDGSNFTLKIRSTKLEDSAMYFCASSGQTSNSPLHFGNGTRLTVT.

This sequence joins TRBV10-3 and TRBJ2-7, with D possibly being TRBD1 (6 bases). This CDR3 contains 11 residues. Deletions cut 8 bases from V and 5 bases from J, with 10 bases between. The germline V gene encodes CDR1 ENHRY and CDR2 SYGVKD. The CDR3 loop is CAIAQGNEQYF. CDR3 sequence (DNA): TGTGCCATCGCCCAGGGGAACGAGCAGTACTTC.

The chain is built from TRBV7-3 and TRBJ2-7; no definite D call. Germline V CDR1 and CDR2: SGHTA, FQGTGA. The germline V and J ends were trimmed by 1 base and 0 bases, with 7 bases remaining between them. The CDR3 is made up of 14 amino acids. The CDR3 here is CASSLSGNSYEQYF. CDR3 sequence (DNA): TGTGCCAGCAGCTTAAGCGGAAACTCCTACGAGCAGTACTTC.

The chain combines TRBV4-1 with TRBJ2-1; the D gene is possibly TRBD1 (6 bases). Germline-derived CDR1 and CDR2 are MGHRA and YSYEKL. There are 14 residues in the CDR3. V shed 1 base and J shed 5 bases, with 9 bases lying between them. The CDR3 DNA reads TGCGCCAGCAGCCAAGCAGGGGCGCACAATGAGCAGTTCTTC. Translating gives CASSQAGAHNEQFF.

The table lists this clone with a count of one. The chain uses TRBV19 and TRBJ1-1, with TRBD1 matching over 8 bases. V shed 7 bases and J 5 bases; nucleotides not matched to a gene: 15. Germline CDR1 and CDR2: LNHDA and SQIVND (reference sequence). CDR3 size: 16 residues. The CDR3 DNA is TGTGCCAGTAAACCGACAGGGGCAAGCCGGACGACTGAAGCTTTCTTT. Translation gives CASKPTGASRTTEAFF.

V usage is TRBV10-3 and J usage is TRBJ2-3, with TRBD2 matching 8 bases. The junction had 11 bases not matched to a gene; V was cut back by 10 bases and J by 2 bases. The CDR3 is made up of 15 amino acids. Germline CDR1 and CDR2: ENHRY and SYGVKD. This chain's CDR3 is CATAPPAGVTDTQYF. CDR3 coding DNA: TGTGCCACGGCCCCCCCAGCGGGGGTCACAGATACGCAGTATTTT.

The chain links TRBV6-5 to TRBJ1-4; the D gene is possibly TRBD1 (5 bases). The V and J ends lost 6 bases and 10 bases respectively, with 18 bases between them. This CDR3 region has 14 residues. Germline V gene lookup returns CDR1 MNHEY and CDR2 SVGAGI. CDR3 residues: CASRPGTAPAKLFF. CDR3 nucleotide sequence: TGTGCCAGCAGACCTGGGACCGCGCCTGCAAAACTGTTTTTT.